This TCR beta chain was retrieved from a study of blood T cell repertoires in COVID-19. Study-level information: Samples of COVID-19 (acute and convalescent) were obtained from the United States, Italy and Spain. Nucleic acid was either cDNA or gDNA, and it came from T cells, B-cell-depleted T cells, or PBMCs.

Original processing notes: Reference gene primers were amplified, and this amplification served to estimate nucleated cell counts. TCRdb keeps only in-frame clones here, not all; method: immunoSEQ multiplex PCR. V, J and clone size reflect that table, while D and trimming were determined from the DNA. This table has 72,000 or so clones, 86% appearing once. This clone showed up just once. The source material was peripheral blood. The sequence derives from a woman aged 60-75 years with acute or convalescent COVID-19.

The CDR3 is CAWSPGGAREQYF. In nucleotides, the CDR3 is TGTGCCTGGAGTCCGGGGGGGGCGCGTGAGCAGTACTTC. The chain joins TRBV30 to TRBJ2-7; 8 nucleotides align to TRBD2. J was trimmed by 7 bases and V by 2 bases; bases with no gene match: 7. The germline V gene encodes CDR1 GTSNPN and CDR2 SVGIG (reference sequence). CDR3 length equals 13 residues. The variable domain in full, with the rest retrieved from reference TRBV30 and TRBJ2-7, is SQTIHQWPATLVQPVGSPLSLECTVEGTSNPNLYWYRQAAGRGLQLLFYSVGIGQISSEVPQNLSASRPQDRQFILSSKKLLLSDSGFYLCAWSPGGAREQYFGPGTRLTVT.